Below, 15 T cell receptor beta chains from the same sample are listed, as sequenced in a study of CD4+ T cells in melanoma. Produced via immunoSEQ multiplex PCR; TCRdb's table is partial and in-frame only. Here the sample spans about 18,000 clones, roughly 80% being singletons. The specimen was cells from a culture (not recorded whether cultured in vitro). The receptors come from a human donor with melanoma.

The chain carries TRBV13 and TRBJ1-6; maybe TRBD1 (5 bases). The V end lost 0 bases, the J end lost 0 bases, and 12 bases lay between the germline ends. The CDR3 consists of 18 residues. Germline CDR1 and CDR2: PRHDT and FYEKMQ (reference sequence). CDR3 bases: TGTGCCAGCAGCTTAGGTCCAGGGAGCACCTCCTATAATTCACCCCTCCACTTT. Its translation is CASSLGPGSTSYNSPLHF.

A single count supports this clone. The chain employs TRBV2 and TRBJ2-7; TRBD1 matches at 11 bases. The junction had 1 base not matched to a gene; V was cut back by 4 bases and J by 2 bases. Germline CDR1 is SNHLY and CDR2 is FYNNEI. This CDR3 comprises 14 residues. For the CDR3, the DNA is TGTGCCAGCAGTGGGACAGGGGGCGCCTACGAGCAGTACTTC. It yields the protein CASSGTGGAYEQYF.

The rearrangement uses TRBV2 and TRBJ1-2, with D perhaps TRBD1 (6 bases). V shed 7 bases and J shed 4 bases, with 13 bases lying between them. This CDR3 has 13 residues. The germline V gene encodes CDR1 SNHLY and CDR2 FYNNEI. The CDR3: CASTAGAGYGYTF. For the CDR3, the DNA is TGTGCCAGCACGGCGGGGGCGGGCTATGGCTACACCTTC. Using reference TRBV2 and TRBJ1-2 for the parts outside the CDR3, the full variable domain is EPEVTQTPSHQVTQMGQEVILRCVPISNHLYFYWYRQILGQKVEFLVSFYNNEISEKSEIFDDQFSVERPDGSNFTLKIRSTKLEDSAMYFCASTAGAGYGYTFGSGTRLTVV.

The chain has TRBV19 and TRBJ1-5; D possibly corresponds to TRBD1 (5 bases). This CDR3 has 13 residues. Per the germline V gene, CDR1 is LNHDA and CDR2 is SQIVND (reference sequence). Between the trimmed V and J ends, which lost 6 bases and 2 bases, there was a span of 8 bases. In DNA, the CDR3 is TGTGCCAGTAGGACAGAAGGCAATCAGCCCCAGCATTTT. Translating gives CASRTEGNQPQHF. Combining the CDR3 with reference TRBV19 and TRBJ1-5 gives the whole variable domain DGGITQSPKYLFRKEGQNVTLSCEQNLNHDAMYWYRQDPGQGLRLIYYSQIVNDFQKGDIAEGYSVSREKKESFPLTVTSAQKNPTAFYLCASRTEGNQPQHFGDGTRLSIL.

The sample holds a few counts of this clone. V is TRBV4-1 and J is TRBJ2-3; possible D gene TRBD1, 6 bases. CDR1 and CDR2 (germline): MGHRA, YSYEKL. This CDR3 region has 16 residues. Between the trimmed V and J ends, which lost 3 bases and 1 base, there was a span of 14 bases. CDR3 region: CASSQFTGIGTDTQYF. CDR3 DNA: TGCGCCAGCAGCCAGTTTACAGGGATTGGCACAGATACGCAGTATTTT.

V usage is TRBV7-9 and J usage is TRBJ1-3; D unclear. Germline V gene lookup returns CDR1 SEHNR and CDR2 FQNEAQ (reference sequence). V was clipped by 5 bases and J by 2 bases, with 13 bases between them. CDR3 size: 15 residues. CDR3 nucleotides: TGTGCCAGCAGCCCCGGTATCGAGGCTGGAAACACCATATATTTT. This sequence encodes CASSPGIEAGNTIYF.

This clone was found a few times. The chain recombines TRBV15 with TRBJ2-1, with 8 bases fitting TRBD1. V shed 8 bases and J 3 bases; nucleotides not matched to a gene: 12. The CDR3 is 16 residues long. From germline, CDR1 is LNHNV and CDR2 YYDKDF (reference sequence). CDR3 nucleotides: TGTGCCACCCAGAGAACTCAGGGGGCGTTCTACAATGAGCAGTTCTTC. Amino acid sequence: CATQRTQGAFYNEQFF.

This rearrangement joins TRBV4-2 to TRBJ2-1; D may be TRBD1 (6 bases). Germline V lookup: CDR1 LGHNA, CDR2 YNFKEQ. CDR3 length: 17 residues. Trimming shortened V by 0 bases and J by 7 bases, and 19 bases separated the two germline ends. The DNA for the CDR3 is TGTGCCAGCAGCCAAGAGGCCGGGTGGGGGCTGGTTAATGAGCAGTTCTTC. Amino acid sequence: CASSQEAGWGLVNEQFF.

In DNA form, the CDR3 reads TGTGCCAGCAGCTTGAAGTGGCCATTGGAAGCTTTCTTT. Residues: CASSLKWPLEAFF. The chain links TRBV5-5 to TRBJ1-1; D not resolved. Germline V lookup: CDR1 SGHKS, CDR2 YYEKEE (reference sequence). The CDR3 has 13 amino acids. Trimming pared 1 base from V and 8 bases from J, leaving 12 bases between.

This chain uses TRBV2 with TRBJ1-3; no firm D call. V lost 4 bases, J lost 0 bases, and 13 bases lay in between. CDR1 SNHLY and CDR2 FYNNEI come from the germline V gene. The CDR3 contains 16 residues. CDR3 DNA sequence: TGTGCCAGCAGTGGCTCCGGGATAAGCTCTGGAAACACCATATATTTT. Amino acid sequence: CASSGSGISSGNTIYF.

The chain employs TRBV30 and TRBJ2-2; D ambiguous. V gave up 0 bases and J gave up 0 bases, with 11 bases separating them. Germline V gene lookup returns CDR1 GTSNPN and CDR2 SVGIG (reference sequence). CDR3 length: 16 amino acids. The DNA for the CDR3 is TGTGCCTGGAGTGTGGCTTACCCCGCGAACACCGGGGAGCTGTTTTTT. Its translation is CAWSVAYPANTGELFF.

This chain links TRBV28 with TRBJ1-6; D is perhaps TRBD1 (5 bases). The CDR3 has 18 residues. Trimming stripped 0 bases from V and 5 bases from J, with 17 bases between. Germline V gene data show CDR1 as MDHEN and CDR2 as SYDVKM. The CDR3 sequence is CASSLWASGAGNNSPLHF. CDR3 nucleotide sequence: TGTGCCAGCAGTTTATGGGCGAGTGGGGCAGGGAATAATTCACCCCTCCACTTT.

This chain connects TRBV2 to TRBJ1-2; no firm D call. The V end lost 8 bases, the J end lost 0 bases, and 10 bases lay between the germline ends. Germline CDR1 reads SNHLY; CDR2 reads FYNNEI. The CDR3 runs to 13 residues. CDR3 in amino acids: CASCSSANYGYTF. The CDR3 coding sequence is TGTGCCAGCTGTTCCTCCGCTAACTATGGCTACACCTTC.

V is TRBV5-8 and J is TRBJ1-5; 7 bases align to TRBD1. Trimming at V came to 5 bases and at J to 3 bases, leaving 14 bases not matched to a gene. The germline V gene encodes CDR1 SGHTS and CDR2 YDEGEE. The CDR3 runs 17 residues. CDR3 in DNA: TGTGCCAGCAGTCAACCCTTTACAGGGGAGAACAATCAGCCCCAGCATTTT. This translates into CASSQPFTGENNQPQHF.

The chain is built from TRBV27 and TRBJ2-7; D may be TRBD1 (7 bases). Germline V gene sequence: CDR1 MNHEY, CDR2 SMNVEV (reference sequence). The CDR3 is made up of 14 amino acids. V lost 8 bases to trimming and J lost 1 base, with 15 bases between them. The CDR3 here is CASGRTGPSYEQYF. The CDR3 coding sequence is TGTGCCAGCGGGAGGACAGGACCTTCCTACGAGCAGTACTTC.